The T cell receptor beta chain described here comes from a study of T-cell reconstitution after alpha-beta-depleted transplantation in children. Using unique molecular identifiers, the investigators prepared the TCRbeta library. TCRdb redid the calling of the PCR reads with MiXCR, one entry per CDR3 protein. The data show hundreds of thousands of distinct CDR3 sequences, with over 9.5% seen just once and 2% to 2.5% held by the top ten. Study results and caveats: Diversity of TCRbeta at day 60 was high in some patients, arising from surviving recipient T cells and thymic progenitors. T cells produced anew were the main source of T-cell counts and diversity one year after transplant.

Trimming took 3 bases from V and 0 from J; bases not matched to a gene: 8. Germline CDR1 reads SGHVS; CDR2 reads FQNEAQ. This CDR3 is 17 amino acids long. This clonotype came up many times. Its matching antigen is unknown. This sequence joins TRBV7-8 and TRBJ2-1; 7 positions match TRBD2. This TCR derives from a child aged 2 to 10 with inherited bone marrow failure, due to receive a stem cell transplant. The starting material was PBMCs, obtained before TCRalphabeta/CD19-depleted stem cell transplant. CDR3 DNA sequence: TGTGCCAGCAGCTTGGACCAACTAGCGAACTCCTACAATGAGCAGTTCTTC. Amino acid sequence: CASSLDQLANSYNEQFF. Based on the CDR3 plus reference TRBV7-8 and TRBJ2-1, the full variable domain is GAGVSQSPRYKVAKRGQDVALRCDPISGHVSLFWYQQALGQGPEFLTYFQNEAQLDKSGLPSDRFFAERPEGSVSTLKIQRTQQEDSAVYLCASSLDQLANSYNEQFFGPGTRLTVL.